This T cell receptor (beta chain) was identified during a study of blood T cell repertoires in COVID-19. Germline values: CDR1 SQVTM, CDR2 ANQGSEA. This CDR3 region has 11 residues. V was trimmed by 7 bases and J by 2 bases, leaving 8 bases between them. Profiled with immunoSEQ multiplex PCR; TCRdb holds only in-frame clones, not every one. The table has over 85,000 clones, about 90% seen once. This clonotype was obtained from a male donor with acute or convalescent COVID-19. The sequencing input was peripheral blood. V is TRBV29-1 and J is TRBJ1-2; TRBD1 might be the D (6 bases). The CDR3 DNA reads TGCAGCGGACAGGAGAACTATGGCTACACCTTC. Its protein product is CSGQENYGYTF.